The clone carrying this T cell receptor beta chain was recorded a few times. Antigen: not known. This specimen comes from a study of T cell responses to AZD1222 COVID-19 vaccine. Germline loops: CDR1 MNHEY, CDR2 SMNVEV (reference sequence). The CDR3 is made up of 16 amino acids. Trimming cost V 1 base and J 6 bases, with 16 bases left between them. Overall study results and limits: Spike-specific TCR breadth and depth grew following two AZD1222 doses. Baseline seropositivity occurred in only six or seven AZD1222 recipients. Of spike-specific TCRs, nearly half reportedly target regions left unmutated in variants.

Repertoires were generated with immunoSEQ multiplex PCR, while TCRdb's copy carries only in-frame clones and drops some. The sample lists 190,000 or so clones, 80% to 95% occurring once. The chain links TRBV27 to TRBJ2-1; no clear D gene. This specimen consisted of peripheral blood, obtained 28 days after the second AZD1222 dose. This receptor was obtained from an adult who received the AZD1222 COVID-19 vaccine. CDR3 region: CASSLYPGPSGNEQFF. The CDR3 region has the DNA TGTGCCAGCAGTTTATATCCCGGTCCATCGGGCAATGAGCAGTTCTTC.